Presented here are 19 T cell receptor beta chains from one specimen sequenced in a study of blood T cell repertoires in COVID-19. Method: immunoSEQ multiplex PCR; TCRdb's copy keeps in-frame clones and lacks some. The sample shows hundreds of thousands of clones, 89% of them seen only once. Sequenced sample: PBMCs or T cells enriched from blood (not recorded which). Receptors originate from a man aged 60 to 75 who had recovered from COVID-19.

The chain uses TRBV9 and TRBJ2-5, with 8 bases aligning to TRBD2. This CDR3 is built from 15 residues. Germline loops: CDR1 SGDLS, CDR2 YYNGEE. J gave up 3 bases and V 4 bases, and 8 bases lay outside the gene matches. CDR3 residues: CASSPIAGPEETQYF. Here the CDR3 DNA reads TGTGCCAGCAGCCCAATAGCGGGACCTGAAGAGACCCAGTACTTC.

The gene calls are TRBV27 and TRBJ1-1; TRBD1 is a possible D gene (6 bases). The germline CDR1 and CDR2 sequences are MNHEY and SMNVEV (reference sequence). Trimming left V 2 bases short and J 0 bases short, with 10 bases between. CDR3 size: 15 residues. CDR3 DNA sequence: TGTGCCAGCAGTTTACGGGGGGCCTTGAACACTGAAGCTTTCTTT. It specifies CASSLRGALNTEAFF.

The chain carries TRBV6-2 or TRBV6-3 and TRBJ1-4, with 8 bases identical to TRBD1. This CDR3 spans 16 amino acids. The junction had 8 bases not matched to a gene; V was cut back by 3 bases and J by 5 bases. Germline V CDR1 and CDR2: MNHEY, SVGEGT. Here the CDR3 DNA reads TGTGCCAGCAGTTATAGCTCATGGGACAGGAATGAAAAACTGTTTTTT. Translation gives CASSYSSWDRNEKLFF.

The chain couples TRBV3-1 (or the pseudogene TRBV3-2) to TRBJ2-7; perhaps TRBD2 as D (5 bases). V lost 0 bases and J 3 bases, leaving 12 bases between the germline ends. This CDR3 region has 15 residues. Looked up from germline, CDR1 is LGHDT and CDR2 is YNNKEL (reference sequence). In DNA form, the CDR3 reads TGTGCCAGCAGCCAAGATCCCTCGAGCGGCTACGAGCAGTACTTC. The encoded protein is CASSQDPSSGYEQYF.

This chain connects TRBV19 to TRBJ2-1; 9 nucleotides agree with TRBD2. The germline gives CDR1 LNHDA, CDR2 SQIVND (reference sequence). This CDR3 has 17 amino acids. J gave up 4 bases and V 7 bases, and 14 bases lay outside the gene matches. The CDR3 coding sequence is TGTGCCAGTAAACCTCAACAACTAGCGGGCCAATACAATGAGCAGTTCTTC. It specifies CASKPQQLAGQYNEQFF.

This chain uses TRBV5-1 with TRBJ1-2; 7 bases match TRBD1. The CDR3 covers 15 residues. After removal of 4 bases from V and 0 bases from J, the junction contained 6 bases not matched to a gene. Germline lookup yields CDR1 SGHRS and CDR2 YFSETQ. The CDR3: CASSTSGTANYGYTF. CDR3 DNA sequence: TGCGCCAGCAGCACTTCTGGGACAGCTAACTATGGCTACACCTTC. Full variable domain (remainder filled in from reference TRBV5-1 and TRBJ1-2): KAGVTQTPRYLIKTRGQQVTLSCSPISGHRSVSWYQQTPGQGLQFLFEYFSETQRNKGNFPGRFSGRQFSNSRSEMNVSTLELGDSALYLCASSTSGTANYGYTFGSGTRLTVV.

This clone was detected a few times. The CDR3 DNA reads TGTGCCAGCAGTTACCAACCGGGACAGGGTAGGAATGAGCAGTTCTTC. Amino acid sequence: CASSYQPGQGRNEQFF. The chain links TRBV6-5 to TRBJ2-1; 9 positions match TRBD1. After removal of 2 bases from V and 7 bases from J, the junction contained 9 bases not matched to a gene. The V gene's germline CDR1 is MNHEY and CDR2 SVGAGI. The CDR3 is 16 amino acids.

The genes are TRBV11-2 and TRBJ2-1, with 10 nucleotides matching TRBD1. From germline, CDR1 is SGHAT and CDR2 FQNNGV. CDR3 length: 16 amino acids. J lost 3 bases, V lost 7 bases, and 9 bases had no gene match. CDR3 DNA sequence: TGTGCCAGCACTAAAAATGGGGACAGGGGCTACAATGAGCAGTTCTTC. Amino acids: CASTKNGDRGYNEQFF.

V and J are TRBV15 and TRBJ2-2; D is ambiguous. Trimming took off 2 bases at V and 2 bases at J, with 3 bases between the two ends. The CDR3 runs to 13 residues. Germline V lookup: CDR1 LNHNV, CDR2 YYDKDF (reference sequence). The CDR3 loop is CATSRLNTGELFF. The CDR3 coding sequence is TGTGCCACCAGCAGACTTAACACCGGGGAGCTGTTTTTT.

This clone has only a few counts. The chain couples TRBV7-9 to TRBJ2-5, with TRBD2 matching over 11 bases. The CDR3 is 16 amino acids. Trimming at V came to 5 bases and at J to 5 bases, leaving 10 bases not matched to a gene. Germline-derived CDR1 and CDR2 are SEHNR and FQNEAQ (reference sequence). The chain's CDR3 is CASSPHTSGSQETQYF. In DNA form, the CDR3 reads TGTGCCAGCAGCCCCCATACTAGCGGGAGCCAGGAGACCCAGTACTTC.

The genes are TRBV19 and TRBJ2-1; 10 bases map to TRBD2. This CDR3 contains 14 residues. Germline V gene lookup returns CDR1 LNHDA and CDR2 SQIVND (reference sequence). After removal of 6 bases from V and 10 bases from J, the junction contained 9 bases not matched to a gene. The CDR3 sequence is CASSIGTSGVEQFF. For the CDR3, the DNA is TGTGCCAGTAGCATCGGAACTAGCGGGGTCGAGCAGTTCTTC.

The J gene is TRBJ2-3, the V gene TRBV9; D possibly corresponds to TRBD2 (5 bases). This CDR3 spans 14 amino acids. Germline CDR1 reads SGDLS; CDR2 reads YYNGEE. Deletions cut 0 bases from V and 4 bases from J, with 9 bases between. CDR3 nucleotide sequence: TGTGCCAGCAGCGTAGTGGGGAGTCCAGATACGCAGTATTTT. This encodes CASSVVGSPDTQYF.

The chain has TRBV2 and TRBJ2-2, with 8 bases lining up with TRBD1. With 8 bases clipped from V and 3 bases from J, the junction kept 5 bases outside the gene matches. The CDR3 has 14 residues. Germline CDR1 SNHLY, CDR2 FYNNEI. CDR3 nucleotides: TGTGCCAGCTTGGGACAGGCCCACACCGGGGAGCTGTTTTTT. As protein: CASLGQAHTGELFF.

V and J are TRBV7-2 and TRBJ1-2; 7 bases are a match to TRBD1. CDR1 is SGHTA and CDR2 is FQGNSA in the germline V gene. This CDR3 is built from 14 residues. The V segment lost 5 bases and the J segment 0 bases; nucleotides outside the gene matches: 3. The CDR3 region has the DNA TGTGCCAGCAGCCAGGGGACAGCTAACTATGGCTACACCTTC. It specifies CASSQGTANYGYTF.

The rearrangement links TRBV3-1 (or the pseudogene TRBV3-2) to TRBJ1-2; D call uncertain. The V gene lost 0 bases and the J gene lost 8 bases, with 13 bases spanning the gap. Germline CDR1 and CDR2: LGHDT and YNNKEL (reference sequence). CDR3 size: 14 residues. The CDR3 DNA reads as TGTGCCAGCAGCCAAGATTGGGCGGGGAGAGGCTACACCTTC. The encoded protein is CASSQDWAGRGYTF.

V and J are TRBV25-1 and TRBJ1-6; a weak D match, TRBD1 (6 bases). V gave up 4 bases and J gave up 7 bases, with 11 bases separating them. This CDR3 comprises 14 residues. Per germline, CDR1 MGHDK and CDR2 SYGVNS. DNA of the CDR3: TGTGCCAGCAGTGGGGGGACACCAAATTCACCCCTCCACTTT. Translated, it gives CASSGGTPNSPLHF.

The rearrangement links TRBV6-5 to TRBJ1-5, with D maybe TRBD1 (5 bases). CDR3 length: 13 amino acids. Deletions cut 6 bases from V and 7 bases from J, with 13 bases between. The germline gives CDR1 MNHEY, CDR2 SVGAGI. This CDR3 reads CASSPRGDQPQHF. CDR3 nucleotides: TGTGCCAGCAGCCCGCGGGGGGACCAGCCCCAGCATTTT.

Comment on this clone: The junction differs from germline at one of its ends, possibly a read error. The chain is built from TRBV2 and TRBJ2-3, with 9 bases identical to TRBD2. Germline CDR1 and CDR2: SNHLY and FYNNEI. This CDR3 contains 13 residues. The CDR3 sequence is CASRARRASGASF. The DNA for the CDR3 is TGTGCCAGCAGAGCCCGAAGGGCTAGCGGGGCCTCTTTT.

The rearrangement uses TRBV10-3 and TRBJ2-1; 9 nucleotides line up with TRBD2. This CDR3 region has 14 residues. Looked up from germline, CDR1 is ENHRY and CDR2 is SYGVKD. J was trimmed by 6 bases and V by 3 bases; bases with no gene match: 3. CDR3 amino acids: CAISDGREGNEQFF. CDR3 in DNA: TGTGCCATCAGTGACGGGCGGGAGGGCAATGAGCAGTTCTTC.